Listed here are 29 T cell receptor beta chains from one sample, sequenced in a study of cytomegalovirus exposure and HLA in healthy donors (dated by TCRdb to 2016 to 2017). The library was generated by the immunoSEQ multiplex PCR assay. For the multiplex PCR, a mixture combining 60 forward primers for TCR Vbeta segments and 13 reverse primers for TCR Jbeta segments was used. What TCRdb holds here is the immuneACCESS table cut down to in-frame rearrangements. Part of the clones is not present; checked against another copy, under half of the missing clones reflect an unresolved V gene, and the others are unexplained. The sample table contains about 210,000 clones; only one count was recorded for over 80% of them. The leading ten clones occupy approximately 5.7% of the sample. Sample: PBMCs. The receptors come from a man aged 40-49 years in good health and CMV-seropositive.

The rearrangement uses TRBV5-4 and TRBJ2-3; tentatively, D is TRBD2 (6 bases). Trimming left V 1 base short and J 0 bases short, with 21 bases between. This CDR3 comprises 19 residues. Per the germline V gene, CDR1 is SGHNT and CDR2 is YYREEE (reference sequence). The CDR3 sequence is CASSLFGLRERASTDTQYF. In nucleotides, the CDR3 is TGTGCCAGCAGCTTGTTTGGCCTCAGGGAGCGGGCGAGCACAGATACGCAGTATTTT.

The chain combines TRBV10-1 with TRBJ2-3; the match to TRBD2 covers 10 bases. The CDR3 is made up of 17 amino acids. V lost 3 bases and J lost 4; bases outside the gene matches: 10. Per the germline V gene, CDR1 is WNHNN and CDR2 is SYGVQD (reference sequence). CDR3: CASSDLGLAGAPDTQYF. The CDR3 bases are TGCGCCAGCAGTGACCTAGGGCTAGCGGGAGCTCCAGATACGCAGTATTTT.

The rearrangement joins TRBV6-1 to TRBJ1-5; TRBD1 might be the D (6 bases). Trimming left V 2 bases short and J 6 bases short, with 17 bases between. The CDR3 length is 16 residues. CDR1 is MNHNS and CDR2 is SASEGT in the germline V gene. The chain's CDR3 is CASSERSWTAVQPQHF. CDR3 in DNA: TGTGCCAGCAGTGAACGGTCTTGGACAGCGGTTCAGCCCCAGCATTTT.

The chain has TRBV6-1 and TRBJ2-1; no clear D. The CDR3 is 14 residues long. The germline V and J ends were trimmed by 2 bases and 7 bases, with 12 bases remaining between them. CDR1 and CDR2 (germline): MNHNS, SASEGT. CDR3 protein: CASSEPGQPNEQFF. For the CDR3, the DNA is TGTGCCAGCAGTGAACCGGGTCAGCCTAATGAGCAGTTCTTC.

The CDR3 loop reads CASSFSGVEQFF. The CDR3 DNA sequence: TGCGCCAGCAGCTTCTCCGGGGTTGAGCAGTTCTTC. The chain combines TRBV5-1 with TRBJ2-1, with a possible D match to TRBD2 (5 bases). The V end was cut by 2 bases, the J end by 9 bases, with 9 bases between. Germline lookup yields CDR1 SGHRS and CDR2 YFSETQ. The CDR3 totals 12 residues.

The chain joins TRBV5-1 to TRBJ2-1, with TRBD1 identical over 10 bases. Germline loops: CDR1 SGHRS, CDR2 YFSETQ. J was trimmed by 7 bases and V by 2 bases; bases with no gene match: 6. The CDR3 consists of 15 residues. The CDR3 DNA reads as TGCGCCAGCAGCTTTGGGACAGGGGTATCGAATGAGCAGTTCTTC. Its protein product is CASSFGTGVSNEQFF. The variable domain in full, with the rest retrieved from reference TRBV5-1 and TRBJ2-1, is KAGVTQTPRYLIKTRGQQVTLSCSPISGHRSVSWYQQTPGQGLQFLFEYFSETQRNKGNFPGRFSGRQFSNSRSEMNVSTLELGDSALYLCASSFGTGVSNEQFFGPGTRLTVL.

This clone was seen more than once but under ten times. The chain employs TRBV10-3 and TRBJ2-1; TRBD2 matches at 8 bases. The junction had 10 bases not matched to a gene; V was cut back by 7 bases and J by 5 bases. This CDR3 spans 15 amino acids. Germline CDR1 ENHRY, CDR2 SYGVKD. This CDR3 is CAITQGLGSDNEQFF. CDR3 nucleotides: TGTGCCATCACCCAGGGACTAGGGTCTGACAATGAGCAGTTCTTC.

The CDR3 spells CASSSSSGSYNEQFF. The CDR3 nucleotides read TGCGCCAGCAGCTCCTCTAGCGGCTCCTACAATGAGCAGTTCTTC. The V and J genes are TRBV5-1 and TRBJ2-1; the match to TRBD2 covers 7 bases. Trimming removed 3 bases from V and 0 bases from J; junction bases left unmatched: 3. This CDR3 region has 15 residues. Germline assignment: CDR1 SGHRS and CDR2 YFSETQ.

This clone was recorded only once. The chain carries TRBV19 and TRBJ2-1, with 14 bases aligning to TRBD2. Losses at the gene ends were 5 bases for V and 7 bases for J; bases not matched to a gene: 4. The CDR3 is 15 amino acids. In germline, CDR1 is LNHDA, CDR2 SQIVND (reference sequence). The CDR3 DNA follows: TGTGCCAGTAGTCGATGGACTAGCGGGAGGAATGAGCAGTTCTTC. Protein sequence: CASSRWTSGRNEQFF.

The chain combines TRBV28 with TRBJ1-2; D perhaps matches TRBD1 (6 bases). The length of the CDR3 is 12 residues. V lost 5 bases and J 7 bases, leaving 11 bases between the germline ends. Germline-derived CDR1 and CDR2 are MDHEN and SYDVKM. The CDR3 region has the DNA TGTGCCAGCAGTACAACAGGGTTTGGCTACACCTTC. It codes for CASSTTGFGYTF.

The chain recombines TRBV6-5 with TRBJ1-3; D is unresolved. With 6 bases removed from V and 0 bases from J, the gap between germline ends came to 9 bases. This CDR3 contains 14 residues. The germline V gene has CDR1 MNHEY and CDR2 SVGAGI. The CDR3 sequence is CASRSPSSGNTIYF. CDR3 bases: TGTGCCAGCAGGAGCCCGTCCTCTGGAAACACCATATATTTT.

V usage is TRBV20-1 and J usage is TRBJ1-2; perhaps TRBD1 as D (6 bases). The CDR3 is 11 amino acids. V lost 6 bases and J lost 8, with 13 bases in between. CDR1 is DFQATT and CDR2 is SNEGSKA in the germline V gene (reference sequence). In DNA form, the CDR3 reads TGCAGTGCGCCTACAGGGAGAGGCTACACCTTC. Its protein is CSAPTGRGYTF.

The genes are TRBV27 and TRBJ1-2; D gene ambiguous. The V and J ends lost 0 bases and 6 bases respectively, with 8 bases between them. The germline V gene encodes CDR1 MNHEY and CDR2 SMNVEV (reference sequence). CDR3 length: 13 residues. The CDR3 sequence: CASSLSAEDGYTF. Here the CDR3 DNA reads TGTGCCAGCAGTTTATCGGCGGAAGATGGCTACACCTTC.

The J gene is TRBJ2-1, the V gene TRBV9; tentatively, D is TRBD2 (5 bases). The germline V and J ends were trimmed by 2 bases and 2 bases, with 11 bases remaining between them. Germline V gene data show CDR1 as SGDLS and CDR2 as YYNGEE. The CDR3 has 15 amino acids. The DNA for the CDR3 is TGTGCCAGCAGCGTTGGCGGGCCCGCCTACAATGAGCAGTTCTTC. As protein: CASSVGGPAYNEQFF. The variable domain in full, with the rest retrieved from reference TRBV9 and TRBJ2-1, is DSGVTQTPKHLITATGQRVTLRCSPRSGDLSVYWYQQSLDQGLQFLIQYYNGEERAKGNILERFSAQQFPDLHSELNLSSLELGDSALYFCASSVGGPAYNEQFFGPGTRLTVL.

The chain couples TRBV4-1 to TRBJ1-2; D unclear. The CDR3 runs 16 residues. V lost 4 bases to trimming and J lost 7 bases, with 22 bases between them. Germline V lookup: CDR1 MGHRA, CDR2 YSYEKL. CDR3 protein: CASSRTTQSGGLGYTF. The CDR3 DNA reads as TGCGCCAGCAGCCGCACTACCCAGAGTGGAGGGCTTGGCTACACCTTC.

The sample holds a few counts of this clone. The chain joins TRBV25-1 to TRBJ1-4; 7 positions match TRBD1. The CDR3 loop spans 15 amino acids. V dropped 5 bases and J dropped 5; count of bases not matched to a gene: 8. Germline V gene sequence: CDR1 MGHDK, CDR2 SYGVNS. The CDR3 is CASSPSRDRNEKLFF. CDR3 bases: TGTGCCAGCAGTCCAAGTCGGGACAGAAATGAAAAACTGTTTTTT.

The chain combines TRBV30 with TRBJ1-5; TRBD1 might be the D (5 bases). Trimming stripped 0 bases from V and 6 bases from J, with 9 bases between. This CDR3 spans 13 amino acids. From germline, CDR1 is GTSNPN and CDR2 SVGIG (reference sequence). CDR3 sequence: CAWSVGRVQPQHF. CDR3 coding DNA: TGTGCCTGGAGTGTTGGCAGGGTTCAGCCCCAGCATTTT.

The rearrangement links TRBV5-4 to TRBJ2-2, with 11 bases aligning to TRBD2. Germline V lookup: CDR1 SGHNT, CDR2 YYREEE (reference sequence). The CDR3 has 16 amino acids. J gave up 3 bases and V 6 bases, and 7 bases lay outside the gene matches. CDR3 sequence (DNA): TGTGCCAGCACTACGGGACTAGCGGCATACACCGGGGAGCTGTTTTTT. Its translation is CASTTGLAAYTGELFF.

The chain carries TRBV30 and TRBJ1-1, with D possibly being TRBD1 (5 bases). From germline, CDR1 is GTSNPN and CDR2 SVGIG (reference sequence). The CDR3 covers 9 residues. V lost 8 bases and J 10 bases, leaving 11 bases between the germline ends. CDR3 residues: CAGERGAFF. The CDR3 nucleotides are TGTGCCGGGGAAAGGGGAGCTTTCTTT.

This clone has a handful of counts. The J gene is TRBJ2-1, the V gene TRBV11-3; TRBD2 matches at 9 bases. This CDR3 contains 15 residues. Germline-derived CDR1 and CDR2 are SGHNT and YENEEA. Trimming at V came to 2 bases and at J to 7 bases, leaving 6 bases not matched to a gene. The CDR3 spells CASSLMLAGRNEQFF. CDR3 DNA sequence: TGTGCCAGCAGCTTAATGCTAGCGGGACGGAATGAGCAGTTCTTC. The whole variable domain, filled in from reference TRBV11-3 and TRBJ2-1, reads EAGVVQSPRYKIIEKKQPVAFWCNPISGHNTLYWYLQNLGQGPELLIRYENEEAVDDSQLPKDRFSAERLKGVDSTLKIQPAELGDSAVYLCASSLMLAGRNEQFFGPGTRLTVL.

This chain links TRBV6-5 with TRBJ2-7; 7 bases are a match to TRBD1. This CDR3 has 14 residues. In germline, CDR1 is MNHEY, CDR2 SVGAGI. J was trimmed by 5 bases and V by 4 bases; bases with no gene match: 8. CDR3 sequence: CASSWTGGVNEQYV. The CDR3 nucleotides read TGTGCCAGCAGTTGGACAGGAGGTGTTAACGAGCAGTACGTC.

V and J are TRBV9 and TRBJ1-2, with TRBD1 identical over 7 bases. The germline V gene has CDR1 SGDLS and CDR2 YYNGEE. Unmatched junction bases numbered 10, after V lost 3 bases and J lost 5 bases. This CDR3 contains 15 residues. Here the CDR3 DNA reads TGTGCCAGCAGCGCAGAGGGGGCAGGGAAGTATGGCTACACCTTC. It translates to CASSAEGAGKYGYTF.

The chain links TRBV7-9 to TRBJ1-6; the D gene is possibly TRBD1 (5 bases). V dropped 1 base and J dropped 5 bases, with 12 bases sitting between them. The CDR3 runs 16 residues. CDR1 is SEHNR and CDR2 is FQNEAQ in the germline V gene (reference sequence). The DNA for the CDR3 is TGTGCCAGCAGCTTAGAAGGACACTCAGATAATTCACCCCTCCACTTT. Amino acid sequence: CASSLEGHSDNSPLHF.

The chain couples TRBV11-2 to TRBJ2-1; 7 bases map to TRBD2. The length of the CDR3 is 12 residues. The germline CDR1 and CDR2 sequences are SGHAT and FQNNGV. The V gene end was trimmed by 5 bases and the J gene end by 7 bases; junction bases not matched to a gene: 2. The CDR3 DNA reads as TGTGCCAGCAGCCCAGCGGGGAATGAGCAGTTCTTC. It is translated as CASSPAGNEQFF.

As regards this clone: The same CDR3 also results from other DNA sequences found in this sample. The genes are TRBV7-3 and TRBJ2-1; 8 bases are a match to TRBD2. J was trimmed by 0 bases and V by 1 base; bases with no gene match: 5. CDR1 and CDR2 (germline): SGHTA, FQGTGA. The CDR3 contains 17 residues. CDR3 nucleotide sequence: TGTGCCAGCAGCTTAATACCGAGCGGGAGCTCCTACAATGAGCAGTTCTTC. Translated: CASSLIPSGSSYNEQFF.

The chain links TRBV6-5 to TRBJ1-5; TRBD1 matches 11 bases. The junction had 6 bases not matched to a gene; V was cut back by 6 bases and J by 5 bases. This CDR3 has 15 amino acids. Germline V gene data show CDR1 as MNHEY and CDR2 as SVGAGI. This CDR3 is CASRWTGGADQPQHF. CDR3 coding DNA: TGTGCCAGCAGGTGGACAGGGGGCGCGGATCAGCCCCAGCATTTT.

V gene TRBV13 combines with J gene TRBJ2-3, with D perhaps matching TRBD2 (5 bases). The CDR3 length is 16 residues. V lost 0 bases to trimming and J lost 0 bases, with 10 bases between them. Germline values: CDR1 PRHDT, CDR2 FYEKMQ (reference sequence). Here the CDR3 DNA reads TGTGCCAGCAGCTTAGGCCGGCGAGGGAGCACAGATACGCAGTATTTT. Translating gives CASSLGRRGSTDTQYF.

V is TRBV7-8 and J is TRBJ2-7, with TRBD2 as a possible D gene (5 bases). The germline gives CDR1 SGHVS, CDR2 FQNEAQ. The germline V and J ends were trimmed by 5 bases and 2 bases, with 16 bases remaining between them. The CDR3 runs 15 residues. CDR3 amino acids: CASSPGILSTYEQYV. The CDR3 bases are TGTGCCAGCAGCCCCGGGATCCTTTCAACCTACGAGCAGTACGTC.

The chain employs TRBV9 and TRBJ2-5; D possibly corresponds to TRBD2 (5 bases). The CDR3 totals 15 residues. Between the trimmed V and J ends, which lost 1 base and 2 bases, there was a span of 12 bases. CDR1 is SGDLS and CDR2 is YYNGEE in the germline V gene. The CDR3 is CASSVSGERQETQYF. In DNA form, the CDR3 reads TGTGCCAGCAGCGTAAGTGGGGAGAGACAAGAGACCCAGTACTTC.